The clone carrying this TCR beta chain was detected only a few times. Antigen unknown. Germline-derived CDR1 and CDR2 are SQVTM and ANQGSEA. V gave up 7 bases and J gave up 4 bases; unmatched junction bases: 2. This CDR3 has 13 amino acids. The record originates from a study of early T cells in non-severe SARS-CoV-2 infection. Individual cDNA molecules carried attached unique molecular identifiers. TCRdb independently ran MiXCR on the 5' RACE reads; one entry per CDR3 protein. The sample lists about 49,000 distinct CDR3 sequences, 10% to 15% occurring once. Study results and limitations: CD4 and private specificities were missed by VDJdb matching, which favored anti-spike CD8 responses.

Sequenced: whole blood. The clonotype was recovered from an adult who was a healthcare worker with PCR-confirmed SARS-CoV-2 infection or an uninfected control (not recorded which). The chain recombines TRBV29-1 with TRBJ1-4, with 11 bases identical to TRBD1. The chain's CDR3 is CSGTGGNNEKLFF. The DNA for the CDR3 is TGCAGCGGGACAGGGGGCAATAATGAAAAACTGTTTTTT.